Sequencing of this TCR beta chain was carried out in a study of blood T cell repertoires in COVID-19. Study information: Donors in the United States, Italy and Spain gave samples during acute or convalescent COVID-19. In each case, the material was cDNA or gDNA derived from T cells, B-cell-depleted T cells, or PBMCs.

The repertoire was sequenced with immunoSEQ multiplex PCR; TCRdb's copy has only in-frame clones and lacks some. The sample records about 240,000 clones, roughly 90% being singletons. Germline V gene lookup returns CDR1 ENHRY and CDR2 SYGVKD. The CDR3 is 16 residues long. Trimming left V 3 bases short and J 4 bases short, with 15 bases between. The sequencing sample was made of peripheral blood. The receptor was derived from a man aged 60-69 years with acute or convalescent COVID-19. The chain has TRBV10-3 and TRBJ1-4, with D unclear. The CDR3 spells CAISDSPGRDNEKLFF. Written as DNA, the CDR3 is TGTGCCATCAGTGATTCCCCAGGCCGGGATAATGAAAAACTGTTTTTT.